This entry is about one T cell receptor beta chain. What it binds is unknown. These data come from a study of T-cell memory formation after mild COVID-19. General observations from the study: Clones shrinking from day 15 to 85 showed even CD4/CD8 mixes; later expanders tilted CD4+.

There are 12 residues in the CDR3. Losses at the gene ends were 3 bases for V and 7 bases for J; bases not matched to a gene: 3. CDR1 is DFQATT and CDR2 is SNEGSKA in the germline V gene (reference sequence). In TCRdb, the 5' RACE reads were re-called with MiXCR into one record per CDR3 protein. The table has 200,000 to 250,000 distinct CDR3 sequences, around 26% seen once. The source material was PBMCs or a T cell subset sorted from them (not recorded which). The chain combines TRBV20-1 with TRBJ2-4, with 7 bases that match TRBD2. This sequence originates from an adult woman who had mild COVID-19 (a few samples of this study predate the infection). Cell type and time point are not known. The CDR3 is CSASVGGNIQYF. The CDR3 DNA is TGCAGTGCTAGCGTGGGGGGGAACATTCAGTACTTC.